Below are 6 T cell receptor beta chains sequenced from a single sample in a study of blood T cell repertoires in COVID-19 (dated by TCRdb to 2020 to 2021). The library was built by means of the immunoSEQ multiplex PCR assay. TCRdb's version of the immuneACCESS table is confined to in-frame rearrangements and falls short of the full clone set. An unresolved V gene accounts for under half of the shortfall where checked; the remainder is of unknown origin. This sample holds around 340,000 clones; about 83% were observed only once. The ten largest clones take up under 3% of the sample. Sample: peripheral blood. Source of these receptors: a young man with active or convalescent COVID-19.

This chain joins TRBV7-2 and TRBJ2-5; 7 nucleotides agree with TRBD1. This CDR3 is built from 18 residues. Trimming cost V 3 bases and J 7 bases; bases outside gene matches: 20. The V gene's germline CDR1 is SGHTA and CDR2 FQGNSA. DNA of the CDR3: TGTGCCAGCAGCTTCTCTCGGACAGGACAGACCATCCGAGGGACCCAGTACTTC. This encodes CASSFSRTGQTIRGTQYF. The whole variable domain, remainder taken from reference TRBV7-2 and TRBJ2-5, is GAGVSQSPSNKVTEKGKDVELRCDPISGHTALYWYRQSLGQGLEFLIYFQGNSAPDKSGLPSDRFSAERTGGSVSTLTIQRTQQEDSAVYLCASSFSRTGQTIRGTQYFGPGTRLLVL.

The rearrangement uses TRBV9 and TRBJ1-2; maybe TRBD1 (6 bases). This CDR3 has 14 amino acids. Trimming left V 3 bases short and J 3 bases short, with 12 bases between. Germline V gene data show CDR1 as SGDLS and CDR2 as YYNGEE. The CDR3 sequence: CASSGGPVDYGYTF. As DNA, the CDR3 is TGTGCCAGCAGCGGGGGGCCCGTAGACTATGGCTACACCTTC.

The chain uses TRBV4-3 and TRBJ2-7; tentative D call: TRBD2 (6 bases). The CDR3 spans 14 residues. The V end lost 4 bases, the J end lost 7 bases, and 17 bases lay between the germline ends. The germline gives CDR1 LGHNA, CDR2 YSLEER. The CDR3 is CASSPGVWEREQYF. CDR3 DNA: TGCGCCAGCAGCCCGGGGGTATGGGAGAGGGAGCAGTACTTC.

The V gene is TRBV6-5, the J gene TRBJ1-1, with a possible D match to TRBD1 (5 bases). Trimming pared 2 bases from V and 10 bases from J, leaving 14 bases between. This CDR3 comprises 13 residues. Germline CDR1 and CDR2: MNHEY and SVGAGI. The CDR3 sequence is CASSYLGDSGAFF. The CDR3 DNA is TGTGCCAGCAGTTACCTAGGTGACAGTGGAGCTTTCTTT.

The chain carries TRBV7-3 and TRBJ2-2; possible D gene TRBD2, 6 bases. Germline-derived CDR1 and CDR2 are SGHTA and FQGTGA. Trimming removed 4 bases at V and 3 bases at J, with 12 bases between. The CDR3 length is 15 residues. The CDR3 loop reads CASSSQTRDTGELFF. CDR3 DNA sequence: TGTGCCAGCAGCTCCCAGACTAGGGACACCGGGGAGCTGTTTTTT.

The J gene is TRBJ2-1, the V gene TRBV7-9, with TRBD1 matching 8 bases. The trim removed 6 bases at V and 8 bases at J, leaving 9 bases unmatched. The CDR3 is 14 residues long. Germline values: CDR1 SEHNR, CDR2 FQNEAQ (reference sequence). This chain's CDR3 is CASSSRQGSHEQFF. As DNA, the CDR3 is TGTGCCAGCAGTTCGAGACAGGGGTCCCATGAGCAGTTCTTC. Full variable domain (outside the CDR3, taken from reference TRBV7-9 and TRBJ2-1): DTGVSQNPRHKITKRGQNVTFRCDPISEHNRLYWYRQTLGQGPEFLTYFQNEAQLEKSRLLSDRFSAERPKGSFSTLEIQRTEQGDSAMYLCASSSRQGSHEQFFGPGTRLTVL.